This TCR beta chain was identified during a study of Ad26.COV2.S vaccination and SARS-CoV-2 variants. At the level of the study: The donor belonged to the COV1001 Ad26.COV2.S trial arm.

Trimming took 4 bases from V and 5 from J, leaving 4 bases between them. Germline values: CDR1 SNHLY, CDR2 FYNNEI. The CDR3 runs 11 residues. The treatment: around 19 received Ad26.COV2.S at low or high dose, single or two shots; about 5 received placebo; per-sample allocation not given. Day 63 after the first vaccine or placebo injection was the time point for sampling. The donor's status was that of an adult aged 18-55 years in Boston. Ad26 vector vaccine expressed Wuhan-strain SARS-CoV-2 spike. Some clones are missing from TCRdb's copy, which holds only in-frame ones; the method was immunoSEQ multiplex PCR. The sample includes fewer than 600,000 clones, 80% to 90% of them seen just once.

This chain connects TRBV2 to TRBJ2-3; no clear D. This receptor was obtained from a person between 18 and 65 years old who received the Ad26.COV2.S COVID-19 vaccine or a placebo. The material sequenced was peripheral blood, taken in a trial of Ad26.COV2.S vaccine versus placebo. Written as DNA, the CDR3 is TGTGCCAGCAGTGGGAAAGATACGCAGTATTTT. This codes for CASSGKDTQYF.